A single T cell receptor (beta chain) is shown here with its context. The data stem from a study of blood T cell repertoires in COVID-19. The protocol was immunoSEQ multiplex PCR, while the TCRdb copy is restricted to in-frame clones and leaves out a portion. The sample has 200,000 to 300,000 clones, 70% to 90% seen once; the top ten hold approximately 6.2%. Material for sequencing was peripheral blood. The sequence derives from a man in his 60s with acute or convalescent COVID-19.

In nucleotides, the CDR3 is TGTGCCAGCAGCTTAACAGGGGGAGCTAATGAAAAACTGTTTTTT. Its protein product is CASSLTGGANEKLFF. The genes are TRBV11-2 and TRBJ1-4; 8 bases are a match to TRBD1. Germline CDR1 SGHAT, CDR2 FQNNGV. CDR3 size: 15 residues. V was clipped by 2 bases and J by 3 bases; unmatched bases: 2.